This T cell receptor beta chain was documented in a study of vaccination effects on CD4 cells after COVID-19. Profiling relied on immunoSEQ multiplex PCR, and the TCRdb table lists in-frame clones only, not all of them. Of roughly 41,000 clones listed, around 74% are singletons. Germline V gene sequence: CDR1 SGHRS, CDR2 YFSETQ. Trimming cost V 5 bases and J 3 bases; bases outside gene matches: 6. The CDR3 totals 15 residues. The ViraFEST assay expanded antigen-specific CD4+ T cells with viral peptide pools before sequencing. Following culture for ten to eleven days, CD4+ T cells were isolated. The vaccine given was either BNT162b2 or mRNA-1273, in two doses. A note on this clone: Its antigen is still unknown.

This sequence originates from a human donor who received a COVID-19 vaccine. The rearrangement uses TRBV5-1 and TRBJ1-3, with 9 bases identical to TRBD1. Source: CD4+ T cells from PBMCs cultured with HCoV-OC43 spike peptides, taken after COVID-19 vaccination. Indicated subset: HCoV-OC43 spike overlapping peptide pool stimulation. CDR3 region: CASSSGQGYGNTIYF. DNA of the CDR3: TGCGCCAGCAGTTCGGGACAGGGTTATGGAAACACCATATATTTT.